These 8 T cell receptor beta chains originate from one sample sequenced in a study of beta chain features in type 1 diabetes. The entirety of the isolated RNA underwent reverse transcription, so expressed TCRB transcripts were sequenced. Profiled with immunoSEQ multiplex PCR; TCRdb holds only in-frame clones, not every one. The sample carries 900,000 or so clones, roughly 17% recorded once. The source material was naive CD4+ T cells from blood. The receptor source for this set is a woman aged 18-29 years in good health.

This clone was found many times. The chain links TRBV13 to TRBJ2-7; 7 nucleotides match TRBD2. The CDR3 is 14 residues long. CDR1 PRHDT and CDR2 FYEKMQ come from the germline V gene (reference sequence). V gave up 5 bases and J gave up 2 bases; unmatched junction bases: 6. CDR3 in amino acids: CASSTAAGAYEQYF. The CDR3 bases are TGTGCCAGCAGCACAGCCGCGGGGGCCTACGAGCAGTACTTC.

The chain recombines TRBV28 with TRBJ2-1; 9 bases are shared with TRBD2. V trimming: 6 bases; J trimming: 0 bases; junction bases outside the gene matches: 6. The CDR3 runs 16 residues. Per germline, CDR1 MDHEN and CDR2 SYDVKM. Written as DNA, the CDR3 is TGTGCCAGCAGCAAATTTAGCGGGAGCTCCTACAATGAGCAGTTCTTC. Its protein product is CASSKFSGSSYNEQFF. Full variable domain (outside the CDR3, taken from reference TRBV28 and TRBJ2-1): DVKVTQSSRYLVKRTGEKVFLECVQDMDHENMFWYRQDPGLGLRLIYFSYDVKMKEKGDIPEGYSVSREKKERFSLILESASTNQTSMYLCASSKFSGSSYNEQFFGPGTRLTVL.

The chain uses TRBV10-3 and TRBJ1-5; D gene unclear. From germline, CDR1 is ENHRY and CDR2 SYGVKD. The CDR3 totals 12 residues. The V end was cut by 0 bases, the J end by 5 bases, with 2 bases between. Here the CDR3 reads CAISESDQPQHF. The CDR3 nucleotides are TGTGCCATCAGTGAGTCTGATCAGCCCCAGCATTTT.

The CDR3 region is CASSLDTYTDTQYF. CDR3 nucleotides: TGTGCCAGCAGCCTTGACACTTACACAGATACGCAGTATTTT. The rearrangement joins TRBV5-4 to TRBJ2-3; no reliable D call. Looked up from germline, CDR1 is SGHNT and CDR2 is YYREEE (reference sequence). This CDR3 has 14 amino acids. Trimming took off 4 bases at V and 2 bases at J, with 11 bases between the two ends.

This clone turned up a few times. The chain links TRBV6-1 to TRBJ2-7; D possibly corresponds to TRBD2 (7 bases). Germline loops: CDR1 MNHNS, CDR2 SASEGT. The CDR3 consists of 13 residues. Trimming removed 7 bases from V and 6 bases from J, with 16 bases in between. The CDR3: CASTQGGATEQYF. The CDR3 region has the DNA TGTGCCAGCACCCAAGGGGGGGCGACCGAGCAGTACTTC.

This clone was detected only a few times. The gene calls are TRBV7-8 and TRBJ2-5; D is unresolved. In germline, CDR1 is SGHVS, CDR2 FQNEAQ. This CDR3 comprises 16 residues. Trimming took off 5 bases at V and 3 bases at J, with 19 bases between the two ends. CDR3 in amino acids: CASSPRRRPRKETQYF. The DNA for the CDR3 is TGTGCCAGCAGCCCAAGGCGTCGGCCGCGGAAAGAGACCCAGTACTTC.

The chain uses TRBV5-6 and TRBJ1-1, with D hard to call. In germline, CDR1 is SGHDT, CDR2 YYEEEE. The CDR3 has 12 residues. V was trimmed by 4 bases and J by 4 bases, leaving 8 bases between them. This CDR3 is CASSIGSTEAFF. The DNA of the CDR3 is TGTGCCAGCAGCATCGGAAGCACTGAAGCTTTCTTT.

Only a few counts were recorded for this clone. The chain carries TRBV9 and TRBJ2-1; the match to TRBD1 covers 7 bases. The CDR3 totals 15 residues. Germline assignment: CDR1 SGDLS and CDR2 YYNGEE. V was clipped by 3 bases and J by 0 bases; unmatched bases: 3. CDR3 residues: CASSARDSSYNEQFF. CDR3 sequence (DNA): TGTGCCAGCAGCGCACGGGACAGCTCCTACAATGAGCAGTTCTTC.